One and the same sample provided the 23 T cell receptor beta chains below, sequenced in a study of PD-L1 blockade in urothelial cancer (dated by TCRdb to 2015 to 2018). The sample's time point, from its label and the paper: peripheral blood 6 weeks after treatment start. The library was produced with the immunoSEQ multiplex PCR assay. TCRdb obtained this table from immuneACCESS and retained in-frame rearrangements with V and J assigned. These tables miss some clones; where compared with another copy, unresolved V genes account for less than half of the shortfall, and the remainder is unexplained. This sample lists about 36,000 clones; around 84% were detected once. Approximately 10% of the sample is held by the ten biggest clonotypes. Sample: PBMCs, taken around atezolizumab (anti-PD-L1) treatment. The receptors stem from a man aged 40-49 years with urothelial cancer.

The rearrangement joins TRBV5-5 to TRBJ2-3, with TRBD1 matching over 9 bases. Germline CDR1 and CDR2: SGHKS and YYEKEE (reference sequence). The J segment lost 4 bases and the V segment lost 4 bases, leaving 4 bases of the junction unmatched. This CDR3 is built from 14 residues. The chain's CDR3 is CASSLGQGSDTQYF. The CDR3 DNA reads TGTGCCAGCAGCCTCGGACAGGGGTCAGATACGCAGTATTTT.

This clone was observed a single time. The chain uses TRBV7-2 and TRBJ2-5; a possible D gene is TRBD1 (5 bases). V shed 4 bases and J shed 4 bases, with 10 bases lying between them. Germline V lookup: CDR1 SGHTA, CDR2 FQGNSA. This CDR3 is built from 13 residues. In nucleotides, the CDR3 is TGTGCCAGCAGCTATGGAAGGGGAGAGACCCAGTACTTC. Protein sequence: CASSYGRGETQYF.

This rearrangement joins TRBV6-5 to TRBJ1-2, with 7 bases aligning to TRBD1. With 0 bases clipped from V and 4 bases from J, the junction kept 5 bases outside the gene matches. The CDR3 is 15 amino acids. Germline V gene sequence: CDR1 MNHEY, CDR2 SVGAGI. CDR3 amino acids: CASSYSRDSTYGYTF. As DNA, the CDR3 is TGTGCCAGCAGTTACTCCCGGGACAGTACCTATGGCTACACCTTC.

The chain recombines TRBV5-6 with TRBJ1-2; 7 bases are a match to TRBD1. V dropped 4 bases and J dropped 2; count of bases not matched to a gene: 11. Germline assignment: CDR1 SGHDT and CDR2 YYEEEE. The CDR3 is 16 amino acids. CDR3 DNA sequence: TGTGCCAGCAGCGGATACCGGGACAGCCGGAACTATGGCTACACCTTC. This encodes CASSGYRDSRNYGYTF.

The V and J genes are TRBV30 and TRBJ1-6, with D possibly TRBD1 on 6 matching bases. The CDR3 totals 13 residues. From germline, CDR1 is GTSNPN and CDR2 SVGIG (reference sequence). Trimming shortened V by 1 base and J by 10 bases, and 11 bases separated the two germline ends. The CDR3 DNA sequence: TGTGCCTGGAGTGCCCAACAGGGCTCACCCCTCCACTTT. Protein: CAWSAQQGSPLHF. The full variable domain, completed using reference TRBV30 and TRBJ1-6, is SQTIHQWPATLVQPVGSPLSLECTVEGTSNPNLYWYRQAAGRGLQLLFYSVGIGQISSEVPQNLSASRPQDRQFILSSKKLLLSDSGFYLCAWSAQQGSPLHFGNGTRLTVT.

The J gene is TRBJ2-2, the V gene TRBV30; a possible D gene is TRBD2 (7 bases). Germline V gene data show CDR1 as GTSNPN and CDR2 as SVGIG (reference sequence). Trimming pared 4 bases from V and 1 base from J, leaving 16 bases between. The CDR3 loop spans 16 amino acids. This CDR3 is CAWIRRGGVNTGELFF. CDR3 DNA sequence: TGTGCCTGGATCCGAAGGGGGGGGGTGAACACCGGGGAGCTGTTTTTT.

The V call is TRBV28, the J call TRBJ2-7, with TRBD1 matching over 8 bases. V was pared by 6 bases and J by 3 bases, with 7 bases of the junction left unmatched. From germline, CDR1 is MDHEN and CDR2 SYDVKM. This CDR3 is 14 amino acids long. The CDR3 is CASRSGTGVYEQYF. The DNA of the CDR3 is TGTGCCAGCAGATCCGGGACAGGAGTCTACGAGCAGTACTTC.

The chain is built from TRBV11-2 and TRBJ1-4, with D unresolved. CDR1 and CDR2 (germline): SGHAT, FQNNGV. The CDR3 contains 18 residues. V was cut by 4 bases and J by 6 bases, with 24 bases left in between. The CDR3 nucleotides read TGTGCCAGCAGCTACGAAAATCGGCCGGGTCCCCACCATGAAAAACTGTTTTTT. Translation gives CASSYENRPGPHHEKLFF.

This clone has just one count. The rearrangement links TRBV19 to TRBJ2-6, with 7 bases aligning to TRBD1. The CDR3 sequence is 16 residues long. The J segment lost 0 bases and the V segment lost 5 bases, leaving 4 bases of the junction unmatched. CDR1 is LNHDA and CDR2 is SQIVND in the germline V gene (reference sequence). CDR3 loop: CASSWDSSSGANVLTF. In DNA form, the CDR3 reads TGTGCCAGTAGTTGGGACAGTTCCTCTGGGGCCAACGTCCTGACTTTC.

V gene TRBV4-3 combines with J gene TRBJ2-7; weak D call: TRBD2 (6 bases). The CDR3 sequence is 14 residues long. The V end lost 4 bases, the J end lost 0 bases, and 10 bases lay between the germline ends. The V gene's germline CDR1 is LGHNA and CDR2 YSLEER. CDR3 region: CASSPGTLSYEQYF. DNA of the CDR3: TGCGCCAGCAGCCCAGGGACTCTCTCCTACGAGCAGTACTTC.

The chain links TRBV9 to TRBJ1-5, with unresolved D. CDR3 size: 14 residues. V lost 3 bases and J lost 0, with 7 bases in between. Germline V lookup: CDR1 SGDLS, CDR2 YYNGEE. This CDR3 is CASSADYSNQPQHF. The CDR3 DNA follows: TGTGCCAGCAGCGCAGACTATAGCAATCAGCCCCAGCATTTT.

The sample holds a few counts of this clone. The DNA of the CDR3 is TGTGCCTGGAGTGTTAGGGGATTCTCCTACGAGCAGTACTTC. Encoded protein: CAWSVRGFSYEQYF. The V gene is TRBV30, the J gene TRBJ2-7, with a weak D call TRBD1 (5 bases). V lost 0 bases to trimming and J lost 0 bases, with 9 bases between them. The CDR3 is made up of 14 amino acids. Germline V lookup: CDR1 GTSNPN, CDR2 SVGIG (reference sequence).

This chain connects TRBV5-6 to TRBJ1-2, with D perhaps matching TRBD1 (5 bases). Germline V gene lookup returns CDR1 SGHDT and CDR2 YYEEEE. V was cut by 2 bases and J by 8 bases, with 16 bases left in between. This CDR3 contains 14 residues. The CDR3 DNA is TGTGCCAGCAGCTTCGGGGGGGAAGGAGTAGGCTACACCTTC. Its protein is CASSFGGEGVGYTF.

The chain recombines TRBV7-9 with TRBJ2-1, with a weak D call TRBD2 (7 bases). Germline V gene data show CDR1 as SEHNR and CDR2 as FQNEAQ (reference sequence). V dropped 8 bases and J dropped 1 base, with 9 bases sitting between them. CDR3 length: 13 residues. CDR3 DNA: TGTGCCAGCGGGGGGGCTTCCTACAATGAGCAGTTCTTC. Amino acid sequence: CASGGASYNEQFF.

The V gene is TRBV4-2, the J gene TRBJ2-2; 7 bases fit TRBD2. In germline, CDR1 is LGHNA, CDR2 YNFKEQ. With 1 base clipped from V and 5 bases from J, the junction kept 10 bases outside the gene matches. The CDR3 is 17 residues long. The CDR3 protein is CASSQVASGKATGELFF. The CDR3 coding sequence is TGTGCCAGCAGCCAAGTCGCTAGCGGAAAAGCAACCGGGGAGCTGTTTTTT.

V usage is TRBV11-2 and J usage is TRBJ1-3, with TRBD1 identical over 7 bases. The CDR3 extends over 15 amino acids. J gave up 4 bases and V 6 bases, and 9 bases lay outside the gene matches. Per the germline V gene, CDR1 is SGHAT and CDR2 is FQNNGV. CDR3 region: CASRQLRGTGNTIYF. The CDR3 nucleotides read TGTGCCAGCAGACAACTCAGGGGGACCGGAAACACCATATATTTT.

This clone was observed a single time. In DNA, the CDR3 is TGTGCCAGCAGCTTAAGCCCTGGAGGGTATCAGCCCCAGCATTTT. Translated, it gives CASSLSPGGYQPQHF. This chain joins TRBV7-2 and TRBJ1-5; D not certain. This CDR3 spans 15 amino acids. The germline V and J ends were trimmed by 2 bases and 5 bases, with 13 bases remaining between them. Per the germline V gene, CDR1 is SGHTA and CDR2 is FQGNSA. The whole variable domain, remainder taken from reference TRBV7-2 and TRBJ1-5, is GAGVSQSPSNKVTEKGKDVELRCDPISGHTALYWYRQSLGQGLEFLIYFQGNSAPDKSGLPSDRFSAERTGGSVSTLTIQRTQQEDSAVYLCASSLSPGGYQPQHFGDGTRLSIL.

The chain links TRBV29-1 to TRBJ2-7; the match to TRBD2 covers 10 bases. V gave up 3 bases and J gave up 9 bases; unmatched junction bases: 11. CDR3 length: 14 amino acids. Germline CDR1 reads SQVTM; CDR2 reads ANQGSEA. The DNA of the CDR3 is TGCAGCGTTGATAGGCTAGCGGGAGTTGTGGGGCAGTACTTC. Its protein product is CSVDRLAGVVGQYF.

The chain joins TRBV7-3 to TRBJ2-1, with D uncertain. The germline V and J ends were trimmed by 2 bases and 3 bases, with 11 bases remaining between them. The CDR3 is 15 amino acids. Germline V lookup: CDR1 SGHTA, CDR2 FQGTGA. The CDR3 nucleotides are TGTGCCAGCAGCTTAGGGCTATCCTACTACAATGAGCAGTTCTTC. Translated, it gives CASSLGLSYYNEQFF.

The V and J genes are TRBV20-1 and TRBJ2-5; TRBD2 might be the D (6 bases). V lost 7 bases and J 2 bases, leaving 8 bases between the germline ends. This CDR3 has 11 amino acids. Germline values: CDR1 DFQATT, CDR2 SNEGSKA (reference sequence). The CDR3 region is CSGDLQETQYF. The CDR3 DNA follows: TGCAGTGGGGACTTACAAGAGACCCAGTACTTC.

V usage is TRBV19 and J usage is TRBJ2-2; 13 bases fit TRBD2. The J segment lost 6 bases and the V segment lost 4 bases, leaving 5 bases of the junction unmatched. The CDR3 sequence is 16 residues long. Germline loops: CDR1 LNHDA, CDR2 SQIVND (reference sequence). CDR3 bases: TGTGCCAGTAGTAAGGGGACTAGCGGGAATCCCGGGGAGCTGTTTTTT. Translated: CASSKGTSGNPGELFF.

V and J are TRBV6-4 and TRBJ2-1; TRBD1 agrees at 7 bases. CDR1 is MRHNA and CDR2 is SNTAGT in the germline V gene. This CDR3 spans 16 amino acids. The ends lost 2 bases at V and 4 bases at J; junction bases unmatched: 8. This chain's CDR3 is CASSDHPGQTYNEQFF. In nucleotides, the CDR3 is TGTGCCAGCAGTGACCATCCGGGACAGACGTACAATGAGCAGTTCTTC.

V gene TRBV6-1 combines with J gene TRBJ1-1, with D unresolved. The CDR3 is 14 amino acids. Trimming took off 7 bases at V and 1 base at J, with 13 bases between the two ends. The germline CDR1 and CDR2 sequences are MNHNS and SASEGT. In DNA, the CDR3 is TGTGCCAGCACTCCCGCCCTAGGGAACACTGAAGCTTTCTTT. It codes for CASTPALGNTEAFF.